These T cell receptor beta chains were read from a single sample in a study of shared clonotypes between healthy human individuals. Sequencing was performed with immunoSEQ multiplex PCR; in TCRdb, only in-frame clones are kept and a portion is missing. The table lists about 2,100,000 clones, about 92% of them singletons. The sample consisted of naive CD8+ T cells from PBMCs. These receptors were obtained from a man younger than 35 in good health. Some clones in this sample may be carry-over from other donors' samples. CDR3s include the opening cysteine and the closing phenylalanine or tryptophan. The order of the fields is V gene, clone size, D gene, J gene, CDR3 DNA, CDR3 protein. A D gene is named only where the DNA matches it firmly. The size of a clone is reported for some rows only, either as once, few or many, or as a class for expanded clones.

V: TRBV4-1
size: NA
D: TRBD2
J: TRBJ2-3
DNA: TGCGCCAGCGTGAGACTAGCGGGAGTGAGCGATACGCAGTATTTT
CDR3: CASVRLAGVSDTQYF

V: TRBV2
size: NA
D: TRBD2
J: TRBJ2-1
DNA: TGTGCCAGCAGTGAAGTCTTCCTAGCGGGAAGCAATGAGCAGTTCTTC
CDR3: CASSEVFLAGSNEQFF

V: TRBV27
size: NA
D: TRBD1
J: TRBJ2-7
DNA: TGTGCCAGCACCCCCCGGACAGGGGTTAGAAGGTACGAGCAGTACTTC
CDR3: CASTPRTGVRRYEQYF

V: TRBV29-1
size: NA
D: NA
J: TRBJ2-1
DNA: TGCAGCGTGTTAGCGGTACCCTCCTACAATGAGCAGTTCTTC
CDR3: CSVLAVPSYNEQFF

V: TRBV27
size: once
D: NA
J: TRBJ2-7
DNA: TGTGCCAGCAGTTTACTTCCGCGGCCGAGCTCCTACGAGCAGTACTTC
CDR3: CASSLLPRPSSYEQYF

V: TRBV4-2
size: NA
D: NA
J: TRBJ1-1
DNA: TGTGCCAGCAGCCAAGGTCGAGGGGCGAACACTGAAGCTTTCTTT
CDR3: CASSQGRGANTEAFF

V: TRBV7-8
size: NA
D: TRBD2
J: TRBJ2-1
DNA: TGTGCCAGCAGCTTAGTAGCGGGAGGGGGGGCCAATGAGCAGTTCTTC
CDR3: CASSLVAGGGANEQFF

V: TRBV7-9
size: NA
D: TRBD1
J: TRBJ2-7
DNA: TGTGCCAGCAGCGACCCGGGACAGGGCTCCTACGAGCAGTACTTC
CDR3: CASSDPGQGSYEQYF

V: TRBV18
size: NA
D: NA
J: TRBJ2-7
DNA: TGTGCCAGCTCACCTTCGGACGCAACCTACGAGCAGTACTTC
CDR3: CASSPSDATYEQYF

V: TRBV5-1
size: few
D: NA
J: TRBJ1-1
DNA: TGCGCCAGCAGCTTGGCCGGGATGAACACTGAAGCTTTCTTT
CDR3: CASSLAGMNTEAFF

V: TRBV4-2
size: NA
D: NA
J: TRBJ2-1
DNA: TGTGCCAGCAGCCCGGGGGTAGCGGACTACAATGAGCAGTTCTTC
CDR3: CASSPGVADYNEQFF

V: TRBV11-2
size: NA
D: NA
J: TRBJ2-7
DNA: TGTGCCAGCAGCTTCGCACAGAGCTACGAGCAGTACTTC
CDR3: CASSFAQSYEQYF

V: TRBV9
size: NA
D: NA
J: TRBJ2-6
DNA: TGTGCCAGCAGCGTAGATGGGGACAAGATGACTTTC
CDR3: CASSVDGDKMTF

V: TRBV6-1
size: NA
D: TRBD1
J: TRBJ2-5
DNA: TGTGCCAGCAGTGAAGCATGGGCAGGGGGCCCGAGAGACGAAGAGACCCAGTACTTC
CDR3: CASSEAWAGGPRDEETQYF

V: TRBV18
size: once
D: NA
J: TRBJ1-1
DNA: TGTGCCAGCTCACCTCGGGGGGGGACGAACACTGAAGCTTTCTTT
CDR3: CASSPRGGTNTEAFF

V: TRBV7-2
size: NA
D: NA
J: TRBJ1-5
DNA: TGTGCCAGCAGCTTAAGTTTCCGGGACTCCCAGCCCCAGCATTTT
CDR3: CASSLSFRDSQPQHF

V: TRBV13
size: once
D: TRBD1
J: TRBJ2-7
DNA: TGTGCCAGCAGCATCGGGACAGGGATCTACGAGCAGTACTTC
CDR3: CASSIGTGIYEQYF